This entry describes one T cell receptor (beta chain). The antigen remains unidentified. This entry comes from a study of blood T cells in healthy people across ages. Study-level points and caveats: The recorded TCR beta diversity per million T cells decreased in a roughly linear manner with age.

The CDR3 is 15 amino acids. Germline V CDR1 and CDR2: MNHEY, SVGAGI. V lost 2 bases to trimming and J lost 2 bases, with 11 bases between them. The authors isolated at least 6 million PBMCs per sample. Total RNA extraction produced at least 5 micrograms (per sample) for the study. PCR was performed a second time for roughly 7 to 12 cycles using a sample-barcoded 5' primer and a J-beta primer mix. CDR3-containing paired-end reads numbered at least 3 million in each sample. TCRdb reanalysed the 5' RACE reads using MiXCR and keeps one entry per CDR3 protein. The sample lists about 1.8 million distinct CDR3 sequences; around 50% were seen once.

This TCR was sampled from a woman between 40 and 55 years old in good health. Sequencing input: blood. The chain uses TRBV6-5 and TRBJ2-3; D could derive from TRBD1 or TRBD2 (5 bases each). DNA for the CDR3: TGTGCCAGCAGTTACCGGGACGACCACACAGATACGCAGTATTTT. It is translated as CASSYRDDHTDTQYF.